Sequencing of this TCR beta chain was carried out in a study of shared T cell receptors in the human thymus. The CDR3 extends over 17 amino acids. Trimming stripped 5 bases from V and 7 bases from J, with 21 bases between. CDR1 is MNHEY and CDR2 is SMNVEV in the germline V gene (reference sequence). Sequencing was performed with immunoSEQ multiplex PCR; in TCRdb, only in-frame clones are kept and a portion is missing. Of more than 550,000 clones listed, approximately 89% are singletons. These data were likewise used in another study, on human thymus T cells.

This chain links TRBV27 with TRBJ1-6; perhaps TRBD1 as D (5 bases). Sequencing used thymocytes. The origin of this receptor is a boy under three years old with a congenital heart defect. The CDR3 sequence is CASSPNRRGLMNSPLHF. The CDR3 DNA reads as TGTGCCAGCAGTCCTAATCGTCGGGGACTGATGAATTCACCCCTCCACTTT.